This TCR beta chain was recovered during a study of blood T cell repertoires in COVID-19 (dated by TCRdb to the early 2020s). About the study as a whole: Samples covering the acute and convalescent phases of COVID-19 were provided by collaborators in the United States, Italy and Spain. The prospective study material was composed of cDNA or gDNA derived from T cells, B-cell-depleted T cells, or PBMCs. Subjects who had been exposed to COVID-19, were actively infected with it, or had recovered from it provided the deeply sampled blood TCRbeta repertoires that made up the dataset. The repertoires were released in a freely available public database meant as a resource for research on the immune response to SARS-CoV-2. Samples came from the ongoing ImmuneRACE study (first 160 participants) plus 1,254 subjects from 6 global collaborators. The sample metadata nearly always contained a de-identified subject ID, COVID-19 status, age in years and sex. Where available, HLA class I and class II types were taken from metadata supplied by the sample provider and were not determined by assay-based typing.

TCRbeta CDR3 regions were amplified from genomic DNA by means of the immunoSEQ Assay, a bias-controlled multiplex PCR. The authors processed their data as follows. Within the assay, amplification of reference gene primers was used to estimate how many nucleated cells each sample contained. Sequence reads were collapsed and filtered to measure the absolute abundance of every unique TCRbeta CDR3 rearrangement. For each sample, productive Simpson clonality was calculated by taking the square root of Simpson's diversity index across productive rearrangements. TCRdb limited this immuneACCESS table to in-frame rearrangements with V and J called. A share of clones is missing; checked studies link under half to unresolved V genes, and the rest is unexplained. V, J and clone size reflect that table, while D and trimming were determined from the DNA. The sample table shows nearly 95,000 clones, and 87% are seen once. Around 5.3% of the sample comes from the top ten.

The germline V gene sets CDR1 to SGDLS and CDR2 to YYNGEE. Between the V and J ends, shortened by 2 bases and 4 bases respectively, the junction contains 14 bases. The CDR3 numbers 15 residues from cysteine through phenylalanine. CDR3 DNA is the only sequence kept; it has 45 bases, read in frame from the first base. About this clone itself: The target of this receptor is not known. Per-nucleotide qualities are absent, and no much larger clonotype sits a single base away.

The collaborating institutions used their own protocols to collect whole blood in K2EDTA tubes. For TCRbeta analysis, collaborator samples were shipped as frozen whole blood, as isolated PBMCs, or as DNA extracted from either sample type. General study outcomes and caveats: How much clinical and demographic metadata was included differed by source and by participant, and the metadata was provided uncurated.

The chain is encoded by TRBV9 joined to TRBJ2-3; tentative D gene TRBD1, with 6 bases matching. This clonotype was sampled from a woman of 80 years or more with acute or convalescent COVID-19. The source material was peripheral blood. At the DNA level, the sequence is TGTGCCAGCAGCGTTATCCTTGGGGGCGCAGATACGCAGTATTTT. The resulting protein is CASSVILGGADTQYF.